This TCR beta chain originates from a study of blood T cell repertoires in COVID-19 (TCRdb year 2020). Some background on the complete study: Samples from collaborators originated in the United States, Italy and Spain and spanned both the acute and convalescent phases of COVID-19. The material from the prospective study consisted of cDNA or gDNA derived from T cells, B-cell-depleted T cells, or PBMCs. The samples were drawn from two sources: the first 160 participants of the ongoing ImmuneRACE study, and 1,254 subjects contributed by 6 global collaborators. The repertoires were made available in a free public database intended to serve as a resource for research on the immune response to SARS-CoV-2. The sample metadata nearly always contained a de-identified subject ID, COVID-19 status, age in years and sex. HLA class I and class II types, where available, came from metadata supplied by the sample provider rather than from assay-based typing. The dataset comprised deeply sampled blood TCRbeta repertoires from subjects exposed to, actively infected with, or recovered from COVID-19. What the research found in general, with its limitations: How much clinical and demographic metadata was included differed by source and by participant, and the metadata was provided uncurated.

Including cysteine and phenylalanine, the CDR3 has 15 amino acids. Of all the DNA, just the CDR3 is kept, 45 bases in frame from base 1. As encoded in the germline V gene (reference sequence), CDR1 is LNHDA while CDR2 is SQIVND. Trimming at the junction amounts to 5 bases on V and 4 bases on J, and the germline ends lie 14 bases apart. Comments on this clone: Its antigen is not yet known. Base quality data are lacking; no much larger clone is found one base away.

Whole blood was collected in K2EDTA tubes by collaborating institutions according to the institutions' own protocols. For TCRbeta analysis, collaborators shipped samples as frozen whole blood, isolated PBMCs, or DNA extracted from either of those sample types. TCRbeta CDR3 regions were amplified from genomic DNA by means of the immunoSEQ Assay, a bias-controlled multiplex PCR. The original pipeline was this. The number of nucleated cells in each sample was estimated by amplification of reference gene primers within the assay. To quantify the absolute abundance of each unique TCRbeta CDR3 rearrangement, sequence reads were collapsed and filtered. For each sample, productive Simpson clonality was calculated as the square root of Simpson's diversity index over productive rearrangements. TCRdb re-hosts the immuneACCESS table, in-frame sequences only. Its copies lack some clones; in the studies checked, an unresolved V gene accounts for under half of them, and the cause for the rest is not known. The V and J calls and clone size were taken over from that table, and D and trimming were inferred from the DNA. The sample table shows 150,000 to 190,000 clones, and roughly 80% are seen once. 3.5% to 4.5% of the sample is taken by the ten largest.

The clonotype originates from a woman of 80 years or more with acute or convalescent COVID-19. The V gene is TRBV19 and the J gene is TRBJ2-2, and possibly TRBD1, on 5 matching bases. Sequenced sample: peripheral blood. The sequenced DNA is TGTGCCAGTAGTGCGCCCGATGACAGCACCGGGGAGCTGTTTTTT. Translated, this gives CASSAPDDSTGELFF.